This T cell receptor beta chain was sequenced for a study of blood T cell repertoires in COVID-19. Sequenced by immunoSEQ multiplex PCR; TCRdb stores in-frame clones only, minus some. Of over 110,000 clones in the sample, over 80% were seen once. The CDR3 consists of 14 residues. J was trimmed by 1 base and V by 3 bases; bases with no gene match: 0. Germline V gene lookup returns CDR1 SGHNT and CDR2 YENEEA. Sequenced input: PBMCs or T cells enriched from blood (not recorded which). The V call is TRBV11-3, the J call TRBJ2-3; TRBD1 matches at 8 bases. This clonotype was obtained from a man in his 60s who had recovered from COVID-19. The CDR3 DNA follows: TGTGCCAGCAGCTTGGGACAGGGCACAGATACGCAGTATTTT. Encoded protein: CASSLGQGTDTQYF. The full variable domain, its missing parts supplied by reference TRBV11-3 and TRBJ2-3, is EAGVVQSPRYKIIEKKQPVAFWCNPISGHNTLYWYLQNLGQGPELLIRYENEEAVDDSQLPKDRFSAERLKGVDSTLKIQPAELGDSAVYLCASSLGQGTDTQYFGPGTRLTVL.